This T cell receptor (beta chain) was obtained from a study of CD8+ T cells in alopecia areata (dated by TCRdb to 2016 to 2018). With respect to the entire study: In both human patients and the C3H/HeJ mouse model, the study applied high-throughput TCRbeta sequencing to look at T cell clonal expansion in alopecia areata. Scalp tissue and sorted CD4+ and CD8+ peripheral blood T cells from patchy and totalis/universalis alopecia areata patients and from healthy controls were covered by human TCRbeta sequencing. Clonality in the scalp was compared among normal scalp (n=4), patchy alopecia areata scalp (n=8), and alopecia totalis/universalis scalp (n=8). RNA was obtained with the PAXgene miRNA kit for fixed scalp, the miRNeasy kit for PBMCs, and the RNeasy kit for mouse skin. TCRbeta CDR3 regions were amplified by immunoSEQ multiplex PCR using 35 Vbeta forward and 13 Jbeta reverse primers.

The library was made by the immunoSEQ multiplex PCR assay. RNA was extracted from all samples and reverse transcribed into cDNA as template for TCR sequencing. SuperScript III was used to make first-strand cDNA, primed with a 2:1 mix of oligo-dT and random hexamers. A synthetic immune receptor repertoire was used to assess amplification bias, and residual bias was removed computationally. Per the authors' processing: After raw reads were preprocessed to remove errors, the CDR3 was defined following IMGT conventions as running from the conserved cysteine to phenylalanine. Clonality was calculated as 1 minus Shannon entropy normalized by log2 of the number of productive unique TCRs. Whether each scalp clone was CD4 or CD8 was inferred by checking scalp TCRbeta sequences against the CD4 and CD8 repertoires from sorted blood. TCRdb took this table from immuneACCESS and kept in-frame rearrangements with V and J called. Such tables lack part of the clones; where checked against another copy, unresolved V genes explain under half of the gap, and the rest is unexplained. That table furnishes V, J and clone size, whereas the DNA furnished D and trimming. The sample includes 98,000 or so clones, with approximately 59% observed a single time. The top ten clones comprise more than 20% of the sample.

Points on this clone: Its antigen is still unknown. Base qualities are not recorded, but no much larger clone differs from it by a single base.

Results the study describes overall, beyond this receptor: Unlike mouse skin, which is dominated by gammadelta T cells, normal human skin has resident alphabeta T cells that are also sequenced, and this complicates analysis of the scalp TCR repertoire. Shared TCR sequences between patients were less evident than in mice, which may be partly attributable to HLA diversity in the patient population. Compared with normal scalp, lesional scalp had higher clonality and more expanded CD8+ clones, particularly in alopecia totalis/universalis, a pattern that suggests antigenic drive.

PBMCs were isolated by density centrifugation and stained for CD3, CD4 and CD8, after which CD4+ and CD8+ T cells were sorted on a FACSAria. Unaffected controls provided scalp biopsies and blood samples. Spanning cysteine to phenylalanine, the CDR3 consists of 14 amino acids. CDR3 DNA is the only sequence kept; it has 42 bases, read in frame from the first base. From a lookup of the germline V gene, CDR1 and CDR2 are SQVTM and ANQGSEA. The germline ends are 12 bases apart after V is trimmed by 0 bases and J by 4 bases. Sample: CD8+ T cells sorted from blood. The sequence was obtained from a human donor in good health. This chain joins TRBV29-1 to TRBJ1-2, with no reliable assignment of the D segment. CDR3 sequence: CSVEDEASGYGYTF. The DNA sequence follows: TGCAGCGTTGAAGATGAGGCCAGCGGCTATGGCTACACCTTC.